Presented here are 25 T cell receptor beta chains from one specimen sequenced in a study of identical twins. One entry per CDR3 protein, called by TCRdb with MiXCR from the 5' RACE reads. Among about 520,000 distinct CDR3 sequences listed, roughly a fifth were seen once. These data were likewise used in another study, on T cells expressing NK-cell markers.

Material: CD4+ T cells sorted from blood. The receptor set was obtained from a woman aged 18-29 years in good health.

This clonotype was seen a few times. The CDR3 spells CASSQDRGGNYGYTF. Here the CDR3 DNA reads TGTGCCAGCAGCCAAGATCGGGGCGGGAACTATGGCTACACCTTC. The chain has TRBV4-2 and TRBJ1-2; D perhaps matches TRBD1 (5 bases). The germline V gene has CDR1 LGHNA and CDR2 YNFKEQ. The CDR3 covers 15 residues. V was shortened by 0 bases and J by 2 bases, with 10 bases between the two germline ends.

The chain recombines TRBV7-4 with TRBJ1-1; D is unclear. This CDR3 has 13 residues. The germline V gene has CDR1 SGHVT and CDR2 SQSDAQ. The V gene lost 2 bases and the J gene lost 7 bases, with 11 bases spanning the gap. As DNA, the CDR3 is TGTGCCAGCAGCTTACTTAGGGAAGGTGAAGCTTTCTTT. Translation: CASSLLREGEAFF. Full variable domain (outside the CDR3, taken from reference TRBV7-4 and TRBJ1-1): GAGVSQSPRYKVAKRGRDVALRCDSISGHVTLYWYRQTLGQGSEVLTYSQSDAQRDKSGRPSGRFSAERPERSVSTLKIQRTEQGDSAVYLCASSLLREGEAFFGQGTRLTVV.

The rearrangement links TRBV2 to TRBJ2-2; 8 nucleotides line up with TRBD1. With V trimmed by 5 bases and J by 1 base, 9 bases remained unmatched. CDR3 length: 17 residues. Germline-derived CDR1 and CDR2 are SNHLY and FYNNEI. The CDR3, as DNA: TGTGCCAGCAGTTCTCCTGGGACAGGTCTGAACACCGGGGAGCTGTTTTTT. It is translated as CASSSPGTGLNTGELFF.

This clonotype was counted a few times. The V and J genes are TRBV20-1 and TRBJ1-4, with no clear D. The CDR3 totals 16 residues. Germline loops: CDR1 DFQATT, CDR2 SNEGSKA (reference sequence). Trimming shortened V by 1 base and J by 6 bases, and 18 bases separated the two germline ends. The DNA for the CDR3 is TGCAGTGCTAGAGGTCCAACCGGGCCGGAGGATGAAAAACTGTTTTTT. It codes for CSARGPTGPEDEKLFF.

The chain employs TRBV6-1 and TRBJ2-1, with 11 bases that match TRBD2. Germline V gene sequence: CDR1 MNHNS, CDR2 SASEGT. This CDR3 comprises 13 residues. V lost 6 bases to trimming and J lost 8 bases; unmatched junction nucleotides: 3. CDR3 nucleotides: TGTGCCAGCAGGACTAGCGGGAACTATGAGCAGTTCTTC. Protein sequence: CASRTSGNYEQFF.

The J gene is TRBJ2-7, the V gene TRBV20-1, with a tentative D call TRBD1 (5 bases). Germline lookup yields CDR1 DFQATT and CDR2 SNEGSKA (reference sequence). The CDR3 totals 13 residues. V lost 4 bases and J 1 base, leaving 11 bases between the germline ends. The CDR3 DNA is TGCAGTGCTAAGGGCGACAGATCCTACGAGCAGTACTTC. This encodes CSAKGDRSYEQYF.

V usage is TRBV3-1 and J usage is TRBJ1-1; 7 bases are shared with TRBD1. CDR1 and CDR2 (germline): LGHDT, YNNKEL (reference sequence). This CDR3 is built from 13 residues. With V trimmed by 6 bases and J by 3 bases, 4 bases remained unmatched. The CDR3, as DNA: TGTGCCAGCAGATCAGGGGGTCACACTGAAGCTTTCTTT. It yields the protein CASRSGGHTEAFF.

The chain carries TRBV4-2 and TRBJ2-3, with TRBD1 identical over 7 bases. The germline V gene encodes CDR1 LGHNA and CDR2 YNFKEQ. V gave up 4 bases and J gave up 2 bases; unmatched junction bases: 21. The CDR3 consists of 20 residues. CDR3 region: CASSRLAPTGPYQLTDTQYF. DNA for the CDR3: TGTGCCAGCAGCCGCCTGGCCCCGACAGGGCCTTATCAACTCACAGATACGCAGTATTTT.

This clonotype was recorded many times. The rearrangement joins TRBV4-3 to TRBJ2-3, with D possibly TRBD2 on 6 matching bases. The V gene lost 0 bases and the J gene lost 4 bases, with 14 bases spanning the gap. In germline, CDR1 is LGHNA, CDR2 YSLEER. The CDR3 contains 16 residues. The CDR3, as DNA: TGCGCCAGCAGCCAAGAGACTAGAGGAGAGGCAGATACGCAGTATTTT. It translates to CASSQETRGEADTQYF.

This clonotype turned up a few times. This sequence joins TRBV13 and TRBJ1-1; D gene uncertain. The CDR3 spans 14 residues. With 0 bases removed from V and 3 bases from J, the gap between germline ends came to 8 bases. Germline V lookup: CDR1 PRHDT, CDR2 FYEKMQ (reference sequence). CDR3 sequence (DNA): TGTGCCAGCAGCTTAGGACGGCGAGACACTGAAGCTTTCTTT. As protein: CASSLGRRDTEAFF.

The chain combines TRBV4-3 with TRBJ1-2; D is unresolved. Germline V gives CDR1 LGHNA, CDR2 YSLEER. This CDR3 has 15 residues. Trimming removed 0 bases from V and 5 bases from J, with 13 bases in between. The CDR3 here is CASSQDQWASYGYTF. DNA for the CDR3: TGCGCCAGCAGCCAAGATCAGTGGGCCTCATATGGCTACACCTTC.

The CDR3 sequence: CASSIRTGDGTQYF. CDR3 nucleotide sequence: TGTGCCAGCAGCATACGGACAGGGGACGGGACCCAGTACTTC. V and J are TRBV9 and TRBJ2-5; TRBD1 agrees at 9 bases. This CDR3 is built from 14 residues. Per germline, CDR1 SGDLS and CDR2 YYNGEE. V lost 4 bases to trimming and J lost 7 bases; unmatched junction nucleotides: 8.

This clonotype has a handful of counts. The chain employs TRBV29-1 and TRBJ2-5; no firm D call. The CDR3 is made up of 12 amino acids. Germline CDR1 is SQVTM and CDR2 is ANQGSEA. Trimming removed 5 bases at V and 3 bases at J, with 10 bases between. The chain's CDR3 is CSVTGREETQYF. The DNA for the CDR3 is TGCAGCGTTACCGGCCGGGAAGAGACCCAGTACTTC.

This clonotype showed up just a few times. An end of the junction differs from the germline gene, which may be a read error. The rearrangement links TRBV12-3 or TRBV12-4 to TRBJ2-7, with a tentative D call TRBD2 (7 bases). The length of the CDR3 is 16 residues. As DNA, the CDR3 is TGTGCCAGCAGCTTAGGGGGGGGTATTGGCTCCTACGAGCAGTACTTC. Its protein product is CASSLGGGIGSYEQYF.

The rearrangement links TRBV9 to TRBJ1-2, with D unclear. Germline V gene data show CDR1 as SGDLS and CDR2 as YYNGEE. The V end lost 0 bases, the J end lost 8 bases, and 11 bases lay between the germline ends. The CDR3 has 13 residues. CDR3 sequence reads: CASSVDGLGGYTF. CDR3 sequence (DNA): TGTGCCAGCAGCGTAGACGGGTTGGGCGGCTACACCTTC. Full variable domain (rest looked up from reference TRBV9 and TRBJ1-2): DSGVTQTPKHLITATGQRVTLRCSPRSGDLSVYWYQQSLDQGLQFLIQYYNGEERAKGNILERFSAQQFPDLHSELNLSSLELGDSALYFCASSVDGLGGYTFGSGTRLTVV.

The table lists this clonotype with many counts. The V and J genes are TRBV12-3 or TRBV12-4 and TRBJ2-2; no reliable D call. The CDR3 totals 11 residues. Trimming left V 7 bases short and J 3 bases short, with 3 bases between. CDR3 DNA sequence: TGTGCCAGCAAGTACACCGGGGAGCTGTTTTTT. Encoded protein: CASKYTGELFF.

Here the CDR3 DNA reads TGTGCCAGCAGCGTAAGAGCGGACAATTACAATGAGCAGTTCTTC. The encoded protein is CASSVRADNYNEQFF. V gene TRBV9 combines with J gene TRBJ2-1, with D perhaps assigned TRBD1 or TRBD2 (5 bases each). V was shortened by 1 base and J by 4 bases, with 12 bases between the two germline ends. CDR1 is SGDLS and CDR2 is YYNGEE in the germline V gene. This CDR3 has 15 amino acids.

V and J are TRBV9 and TRBJ2-1; D not certain. The CDR3 is 14 amino acids. The V end lost 6 bases, the J end lost 4 bases, and 14 bases lay between the germline ends. Germline CDR1 SGDLS, CDR2 YYNGEE. The CDR3 spells CASTKDPMYNEQFF. In DNA form, the CDR3 reads TGTGCCAGCACCAAGGACCCGATGTACAATGAGCAGTTCTTC.

Worth noting for this clonotype: At one end, the junction sequence differs from germline, possibly due to a read error. The chain uses TRBV27 and TRBJ2-7, with D possibly matching TRBD2 (5 bases). This CDR3 has 15 amino acids. From germline, CDR1 is MNHEY and CDR2 SMNVEV (reference sequence). The CDR3 here is CASSLSVAPSHEQYF. The CDR3 DNA sequence: TGTGCCAGCAGTTTATCGGTAGCGCCCTCCCACGAGCAGTACTTC.

This clonotype was recorded a few times. The V gene is TRBV4-1, the J gene TRBJ1-2; D is uncertain. This CDR3 contains 15 residues. Germline CDR1 MGHRA, CDR2 YSYEKL. The ends were cut back, 2 bases at V and 2 bases at J, with 12 bases in the middle. The DNA for the CDR3 is TGCGCCAGCAGCCAAAGCTTCGGATTAAACTATGGCTACACCTTC. Protein product: CASSQSFGLNYGYTF.

This chain joins TRBV20-1 and TRBJ2-1, with D perhaps matching TRBD2 (6 bases). The CDR3 covers 16 residues. Germline-derived CDR1 and CDR2 are DFQATT and SNEGSKA (reference sequence). Trimming left V 2 bases short and J 3 bases short, with 17 bases between. In DNA, the CDR3 is TGCAGTGCTAGACCACCGGGACTTACTATCTACAATGAGCAGTTCTTC. Its protein product is CSARPPGLTIYNEQFF.

The J gene is TRBJ2-3, the V gene TRBV18, with 11 bases that match TRBD1. The V segment lost 3 bases and the J segment 1 base; nucleotides outside the gene matches: 6. The germline V gene encodes CDR1 KGHSH and CDR2 LQKENI. The CDR3 contains 17 residues. CDR3 DNA: TGTGCCAGCTCACCTAGGGACAGGGGGTATGGCACAGATACGCAGTATTTT. As protein: CASSPRDRGYGTDTQYF.

This clonotype was detected a few times. V and J are TRBV7-9 and TRBJ2-1; the D is unclear. V shed 4 bases and J shed 6 bases, with 13 bases lying between them. Germline V gene data show CDR1 as SEHNR and CDR2 as FQNEAQ (reference sequence). This CDR3 is built from 14 residues. CDR3 amino acids: CASSSWTVANEQFF. CDR3 sequence (DNA): TGTGCCAGCAGCTCCTGGACGGTAGCCAATGAGCAGTTCTTC.

The V call is TRBV29-1, the J call TRBJ2-3; D gene ambiguous. Germline CDR1 and CDR2: SQVTM and ANQGSEA. The CDR3 is 14 amino acids. The V and J ends lost 4 bases and 4 bases respectively, with 15 bases between them. The CDR3 region has the DNA TGCAGCGTTGCCCTGGACGTAGCAGCAGATACGCAGTATTTT. Encoded protein: CSVALDVAADTQYF.

The CDR3 sequence: CSASPQMNEQFF. CDR3 nucleotide sequence: TGCAGTGCTAGTCCACAGATGAATGAGCAGTTCTTC. The J gene is TRBJ2-1, the V gene TRBV20-1; D not resolved. CDR1 and CDR2 from the germline V gene are DFQATT and SNEGSKA (reference sequence). Trimming pared 3 bases from V and 7 bases from J, leaving 10 bases between. The CDR3 is made up of 12 amino acids.